Judged by abundance, the clone carrying this T cell receptor beta chain is medium-sized (0.01 to 0.1%). This sample is drawn from a study of blood T cell repertoires in COVID-19. Looking at the study overall: COVID-19 samples from acute and convalescent phases originated in the United States, Italy and Spain. Nucleic acid was either cDNA or gDNA, and it came from T cells, B-cell-depleted T cells, or PBMCs.

Generated by immunoSEQ multiplex PCR, the TCRdb table keeps only in-frame clones and is missing some. The table lists about 50,000 clones, 87% of them singletons. Per the germline V gene, CDR1 is SNHLY and CDR2 is FYNNEI. The V and J ends lost 6 bases and 10 bases, in that order; junction bases with no gene match: 17. This CDR3 contains 15 residues. The sequencing sample was made of peripheral blood. This receptor was taken from a human donor in a cohort sampled during active COVID-19. The V and J genes are TRBV2 and TRBJ1-1; 7 bases fit TRBD1. Here the CDR3 reads CASRAQNTQGLGAFF. DNA of the CDR3: TGTGCCAGCAGAGCCCAGAACACACAGGGGTTGGGAGCTTTCTTT. The variable domain in full, with the rest retrieved from reference TRBV2 and TRBJ1-1, is EPEVTQTPSHQVTQMGQEVILRCVPISNHLYFYWYRQILGQKVEFLVSFYNNEISEKSEIFDDQFSVERPDGSNFTLKIRSTKLEDSAMYFCASRAQNTQGLGAFFGQGTRLTVV.